The 28 T cell receptor beta chains below come from one sample, sequenced in a study of T-cell memory formation after mild COVID-19. TCRdb re-called the 5' RACE reads through MiXCR, storing one row per CDR3 protein. The table shows about 350,000 distinct CDR3 sequences, with 12% to 15% occurring only once. Sequences were obtained from PBMCs or a T cell subset sorted from them (not recorded which). All receptors derive from a man in his late teens or twenties who had mild COVID-19 (a few samples of this study predate the infection). Cell type and time point are not known.

The chain couples TRBV5-5 to TRBJ2-7, with a possible D match to TRBD2 (7 bases). CDR1 and CDR2 from the germline V gene are SGHKS and YYEKEE (reference sequence). The CDR3 spans 13 residues. With 7 bases removed from V and 3 bases from J, the gap between germline ends came to 14 bases. This chain's CDR3 is CASGGAGVYEQYV. In DNA, the CDR3 is TGTGCCAGCGGGGGGGCAGGGGTCTACGAGCAGTACGTC.

This clonotype was counted ten times or more. One end of the junction does not line up with germline, which may come from a read error. This chain joins TRBV3-1 and TRBJ2-1, with D possibly matching TRBD2 (6 bases). Germline CDR1 LGHDT, CDR2 YNNKEL (reference sequence). This CDR3 spans 13 amino acids. The CDR3 spells CASSQGFRGSQVF. In DNA form, the CDR3 reads TGTGCCAGCAGCCAAGGCTTTCGGGGGTCCCAGGTCTTC.

The chain couples TRBV7-2 to TRBJ2-5; 8 bases are a match to TRBD2. The CDR3 totals 16 residues. The germline V gene encodes CDR1 SGHTA and CDR2 FQGNSA. The J segment lost 5 bases and the V segment lost 1 base, leaving 9 bases of the junction unmatched. CDR3 sequence reads: CASSLVPGGAGETQYF. The CDR3 DNA reads TGTGCCAGCAGCTTAGTGCCCGGGGGGGCTGGTGAGACCCAGTACTTC. Complete variable domain (other parts from reference TRBV7-2 and TRBJ2-5): GAGVSQSPSNKVTEKGKDVELRCDPISGHTALYWYRQSLGQGLEFLIYFQGNSAPDKSGLPSDRFSAERTGGSVSTLTIQRTQQEDSAVYLCASSLVPGGAGETQYFGPGTRLLVL.

The chain joins TRBV12-3 or TRBV12-4 to TRBJ2-7; tentative D call: TRBD2 (7 bases). This CDR3 is 14 amino acids long. V lost 6 bases, J lost 6 bases, and 18 bases lay in between. This CDR3 is CASSPLQGGGEQYF. The CDR3 nucleotides are TGTGCCAGCAGCCCCCTACAGGGAGGGGGCGAGCAGTACTTC.

The chain is built from TRBV4-1 and TRBJ2-3; 9 bases agree with TRBD2. Germline CDR1 MGHRA, CDR2 YSYEKL. Germline trimming cut 8 bases from V and 5 bases from J; bases unmatched to any gene: 8. The CDR3 length is 14 residues. The CDR3 nucleotides read TGCGCCAGCTGGGGCGGGGGGGCCCGAGATACGCAGTATTTT. Translated: CASWGGGARDTQYF.

This clonotype was picked up a small number of times. The V and J genes are TRBV7-2 and TRBJ2-1, with TRBD1 matching 7 bases. The CDR3 has 17 amino acids. Germline V gene lookup returns CDR1 SGHTA and CDR2 FQGNSA. Trimming at V came to 1 base and at J to 0 bases, leaving 6 bases not matched to a gene. The DNA for the CDR3 is TGTGCCAGCAGCTTAGTTTATTGGGACAGCTCCTACAATGAGCAGTTCTTC. Residues: CASSLVYWDSSYNEQFF.

This clonotype has at least ten counts. The V and J genes are TRBV4-3 and TRBJ2-7, with 9 bases matching TRBD1. CDR1 LGHNA and CDR2 YSLEER come from the germline V gene. The CDR3 has 16 residues. J lost 3 bases, V lost 1 base, and 7 bases had no gene match. CDR3 nucleotides: TGCGCCAGCAGCCAAGCCCCACAGGGACAGGGCTACGAGCAGTACTTC. Translated: CASSQAPQGQGYEQYF.

The rearrangement joins TRBV24-1 to TRBJ2-2, with D possibly called TRBD1 or TRBD2 (6 bases each). The V gene lost 4 bases and the J gene lost 4 bases, with 9 bases spanning the gap. Per the germline V gene, CDR1 is KGHDR and CDR2 is SFDVKD. The CDR3 length is 14 residues. The CDR3 coding sequence is TGTGCCACCAGTGAGGAGGGGGGCACCGGGGAGCTGTTTTTT. Translated: CATSEEGGTGELFF.

This clonotype occurred many times. V gene TRBV19 combines with J gene TRBJ2-1; 11 bases are a match to TRBD2. CDR1 is LNHDA, CDR2 SQIVND, per germline (reference sequence). This CDR3 comprises 14 residues. V trimming: 4 bases; J trimming: 9 bases; junction bases outside the gene matches: 5. CDR3 in DNA: TGTGCCAGTAGTAAGACTAGCGGGGCTGGTGAGCAGTTCTTC. Protein product: CASSKTSGAGEQFF.

This clonotype was seen more than once but under ten times. The DNA of the CDR3 is TGTGCCAGCAGTTACTGGACGCCGGGACAGGGGGCGCGAGGGGCCAACGTCCTGACTTTC. Its translation is CASSYWTPGQGARGANVLTF. The gene calls are TRBV6-5 and TRBJ2-6; 12 bases agree with TRBD1. Looked up from germline, CDR1 is MNHEY and CDR2 is SVGAGI. CDR3 length: 20 residues. Trimming removed 1 base from V and 4 bases from J; junction bases left unmatched: 11.

The chain carries TRBV20-1 and TRBJ2-7, with 13 bases fitting TRBD2. V was pared by 3 bases and J by 2 bases, with 7 bases of the junction left unmatched. The germline V gene encodes CDR1 DFQATT and CDR2 SNEGSKA (reference sequence). This CDR3 is 16 amino acids long. CDR3 residues: CSASDVGLAGPYEQYF. CDR3 nucleotide sequence: TGCAGTGCTAGCGACGTGGGACTAGCGGGACCCTACGAGCAGTACTTC.

This clonotype was seen more than once but under ten times. This chain connects TRBV6-4 to TRBJ1-2; a possible D gene is TRBD1 (5 bases). This CDR3 has 14 residues. Germline V gene sequence: CDR1 MRHNA, CDR2 SNTAGT. V was shortened by 4 bases and J by 5 bases, with 14 bases between the two germline ends. The CDR3 DNA reads TGTGCCAGCAGTGCCACAGGAGGAGAGTATGGCTACACCTTC. Its protein is CASSATGGEYGYTF.

This chain uses TRBV7-2 with TRBJ2-2; 11 bases match TRBD1. With 6 bases clipped from V and 3 bases from J, the junction kept 3 bases outside the gene matches. Germline V gene data show CDR1 as SGHTA and CDR2 as FQGNSA. There are 15 residues in the CDR3. The CDR3 DNA sequence: TGTGCCAGCAGAGGACAGGGGGCTTACACCGGGGAGCTGTTTTTT. Encoded protein: CASRGQGAYTGELFF.

This clonotype was detected ten times or more. The CDR3 region is CASSSTGAVDTQYF. The CDR3 bases are TGCGCCAGCAGCTCAACAGGGGCGGTAGATACGCAGTATTTT. The chain joins TRBV5-1 to TRBJ2-3; TRBD1 matches at 7 bases. J lost 5 bases, V lost 3 bases, and 6 bases had no gene match. CDR1 and CDR2 (germline): SGHRS, YFSETQ. The CDR3 length is 14 residues.

The chain recombines TRBV4-2 with TRBJ1-5; 7 bases line up with TRBD1. In germline, CDR1 is LGHNA, CDR2 YNFKEQ. The length of the CDR3 is 15 residues. V lost 5 bases to trimming and J lost 4 bases; unmatched junction nucleotides: 8. The CDR3 region is CASSATRGGNQPQHF. CDR3 DNA sequence: TGTGCCAGCAGCGCTACCAGGGGGGGGAATCAGCCCCAGCATTTT.

The V call is TRBV3-1, the J call TRBJ2-3; 7 bases map to TRBD2. The CDR3 covers 16 residues. Per germline, CDR1 LGHDT and CDR2 YNNKEL (reference sequence). The V gene end was trimmed by 4 bases and the J gene end by 2 bases; junction bases not matched to a gene: 9. The CDR3 DNA follows: TGTGCCAGCAGCCGACTGGGGGGGGTTAACACAGATACGCAGTATTTT. As protein: CASSRLGGVNTDTQYF.

This clonotype has more than one count but fewer than ten. V gene TRBV7-9 combines with J gene TRBJ1-1, with D unresolved. This CDR3 is 14 amino acids long. V lost 3 bases, J lost 1 base, and 9 bases lay in between. From germline, CDR1 is SEHNR and CDR2 FQNEAQ (reference sequence). As DNA, the CDR3 is TGTGCCAGCAGCTTTTGGAACAGGAACACTGAAGCTTTCTTT. Translating gives CASSFWNRNTEAFF. Using reference TRBV7-9 and TRBJ1-1 for the parts outside the CDR3, the full variable domain is DTGVSQNPRHKITKRGQNVTFRCDPISEHNRLYWYRQTLGQGPEFLTYFQNEAQLEKSRLLSDRFSAERPKGSFSTLEIQRTEQGDSAMYLCASSFWNRNTEAFFGQGTRLTVV.

This clonotype was seen many times. The rearrangement joins TRBV7-2 to TRBJ1-5; 8 bases fit TRBD1. Trimming at V came to 5 bases and at J to 3 bases, leaving 6 bases not matched to a gene. The CDR3 is 15 residues long. Germline CDR1 and CDR2: SGHTA and FQGNSA. The CDR3 coding sequence is TGTGCCAGCAGCCTTGGACAGGGTGACAATCAGCCCCAGCATTTT. It is translated as CASSLGQGDNQPQHF.

This clonotype was seen a handful of times. The chain combines TRBV5-5 with TRBJ2-3, with TRBD2 matching over 7 bases. With V trimmed by 4 bases and J by 6 bases, 11 bases remained unmatched. From germline, CDR1 is SGHKS and CDR2 YYEKEE (reference sequence). This CDR3 has 15 residues. The CDR3 sequence is CASSLDGTTLDTQYF. Here the CDR3 DNA reads TGTGCCAGCAGCCTGGACGGGACTACCCTCGATACGCAGTATTTT.

The chain uses TRBV20-1 and TRBJ2-7; D could derive from TRBD1 or TRBD2 (5 bases each). The CDR3 has 13 amino acids. The V gene lost 8 bases and the J gene lost 0 bases, with 14 bases spanning the gap. Germline lookup yields CDR1 DFQATT and CDR2 SNEGSKA (reference sequence). In DNA form, the CDR3 reads TGCAGTATTCCTAGGGACGGCTCCTACGAGCAGTACTTC. This codes for CSIPRDGSYEQYF.

The genes are TRBV7-2 and TRBJ2-1, with D possibly TRBD2 on 7 matching bases. V was cut by 3 bases and J by 9 bases, with 18 bases left in between. There are 15 residues in the CDR3. Germline V CDR1 and CDR2: SGHTA, FQGNSA. The CDR3 loop is CASSFRGGLAAEQFF. CDR3 bases: TGTGCCAGCAGCTTTAGGGGGGGCCTCGCGGCTGAGCAGTTCTTC.

This clonotype was found a few times. This chain joins TRBV7-2 and TRBJ1-6; TRBD1 aligns across 9 bases. The CDR3 extends over 15 amino acids. CDR1 SGHTA and CDR2 FQGNSA come from the germline V gene. V dropped 5 bases and J dropped 9; count of bases not matched to a gene: 8. This CDR3 reads CASSIGGQGFSPLHF. The CDR3 bases are TGTGCCAGCAGCATAGGGGGACAGGGATTTTCACCCCTCCACTTT. The full variable domain, its missing parts supplied by reference TRBV7-2 and TRBJ1-6, is GAGVSQSPSNKVTEKGKDVELRCDPISGHTALYWYRQSLGQGLEFLIYFQGNSAPDKSGLPSDRFSAERTGGSVSTLTIQRTQQEDSAVYLCASSIGGQGFSPLHFGNGTRLTVT.

In this sample, this clonotype turned up a few times. This CDR3 reads CASSVIRGAGYGYTF. DNA of the CDR3: TGTGCCAGCAGTGTCATCCGGGGGGCCGGCTATGGCTACACCTTC. This rearrangement joins TRBV27 to TRBJ1-2; TRBD1 is a possible D gene (6 bases). The CDR3 consists of 15 residues. The V gene's germline CDR1 is MNHEY and CDR2 SMNVEV (reference sequence). V lost 5 bases and J 4 bases, leaving 17 bases between the germline ends.

This clonotype has just a few counts. The V call is TRBV3-1, the J call TRBJ2-1, with TRBD2 matching 8 bases. The CDR3 runs to 19 residues. The V gene end was trimmed by 0 bases and the J gene end by 4 bases; junction bases not matched to a gene: 14. Germline values: CDR1 LGHDT, CDR2 YNNKEL (reference sequence). The DNA for the CDR3 is TGTGCCAGCAGCCAAGATTTGCTAGCGGGCCGCGCGCTTTACAATGAGCAGTTCTTC. Translated, it gives CASSQDLLAGRALYNEQFF.

In its sample, this clonotype was seen a few times. The chain has TRBV7-2 and TRBJ2-1; 7 nucleotides align to TRBD2. V dropped 2 bases and J dropped 11; count of bases not matched to a gene: 18. This CDR3 has 17 amino acids. Germline V gene sequence: CDR1 SGHTA, CDR2 FQGNSA. In DNA, the CDR3 is TGTGCCAGCAGCTTATGGGGGACTGGCGAGCGGGGACGCCAGCAGTTCTTC. Translating gives CASSLWGTGERGRQQFF.

This clonotype occurred a few times. The rearrangement links TRBV5-1 to TRBJ1-1, with D maybe TRBD1 (6 bases). CDR1 and CDR2 from the germline V gene are SGHRS and YFSETQ. This CDR3 has 15 amino acids. Trimming removed 0 bases from V and 3 bases from J, with 12 bases in between. The CDR3, as DNA: TGCGCCAGCAGCTTGGGGGACATAGTTCACACTGAAGCTTTCTTT. As protein: CASSLGDIVHTEAFF.

This clonotype was observed a few times. The chain recombines TRBV28 with TRBJ1-6; D may be TRBD1 (6 bases). V lost 2 bases and J lost 10, with 12 bases in between. CDR3 size: 14 residues. The germline CDR1 and CDR2 sequences are MDHEN and SYDVKM. The DNA of the CDR3 is TGTGCCAGCAGTTTACACAGGGAGTACTCACCCCTCCACTTT. Amino acids: CASSLHREYSPLHF. Together with reference TRBV28 and TRBJ1-6, the CDR3 gives the full variable domain: DVKVTQSSRYLVKRTGEKVFLECVQDMDHENMFWYRQDPGLGLRLIYFSYDVKMKEKGDIPEGYSVSREKKERFSLILESASTNQTSMYLCASSLHREYSPLHFGNGTRLTVT.

The chain uses TRBV6-5 and TRBJ1-3; 8 bases fit TRBD1. Trimming at V came to 6 bases and at J to 7 bases, leaving 14 bases not matched to a gene. Germline V lookup: CDR1 MNHEY, CDR2 SVGAGI. This CDR3 spans 16 amino acids. The CDR3 DNA reads TGTGCCAGCAGCCGCCTGGGACAGGTGGTACGGAACACCATATATTTT. This encodes CASSRLGQVVRNTIYF.